This T cell receptor (beta chain) was profiled in a study of lymphopenia after photon versus proton radiotherapy. Overall study results and limits: Larger post-nadir TCR diversity loss correlated inversely with survival in deceased patients. Oligoclonal CD8+ Temra expansion after nadir drove photon patients' diversity drop.

Germline-derived CDR1 and CDR2 are LNHNV and YYDKDF (reference sequence). Trimming stripped 0 bases from V and 8 bases from J, with 8 bases between. The CDR3 runs to 12 residues. Clones were read by immunoSEQ multiplex PCR, and TCRdb kept only the in-frame ones, dropping some. The table shows around 25,000 clones, with 84% occurring only once. As to this clone: Its antigen is currently unknown.

The chain links TRBV15 to TRBJ2-7; D unresolved. This sample comprised peripheral blood, obtained from a patient treated with photon-based radiotherapy. This receptor was taken from a man aged 40-49 years with gastric cancer. CDR3 region: CATSRDQGQQYF. In DNA form, the CDR3 reads TGTGCCACCAGCAGAGATCAAGGCCAGCAGTACTTC.